At least ten counts were recorded for the clone carrying this T cell receptor (beta chain). The data derive from a study of T cell repertoires in cytomegalovirus infection. MiXCR, applied by TCRdb to the reads, yields one record per CDR3 protein. The sample includes approximately 250,000 distinct CDR3 sequences, approximately 9% seen only once; the top ten take around 16%. Germline-derived CDR1 and CDR2 are SGHTA and FQGNSA. The V and J ends lost 2 bases and 8 bases, in that order; junction bases with no gene match: 4. There are 14 residues in the CDR3. This sequence was found in a human donor in good health (CMV status not recorded). Some clones in this sample may be carry-over from other donors' samples. What was sequenced was PBMCs. This chain joins TRBV7-2 and TRBJ1-4; TRBD1 matches at 8 bases. The CDR3 region has the DNA TGTGCCAGCAGCTTATCAGGGGGCTGGGAAAAACTGTTTTTT. Its protein product is CASSLSGGWEKLFF.